This is a list of T cell receptor beta chains from one sample in a study of human T cells and chemical hapten exposure. TCRdb redid the calling of the RACE reads with MiXCR, one entry per CDR3 protein. The sample records 370,000 or so distinct CDR3 sequences, approximately 4.4% being singletons. The specimen comprised whole blood, sampled in connection with sensitization to the hapten diphenylcyclopropenone (DPC). These TCRs come from a woman in her 50s with alopecia areata. Some clones in this sample may be carry-over from other donors' samples. The CDR3 runs from the conserved cysteine through the conserved F or W. The D gene is left open where the match is weak. Only some rows state a clone size, as once, few, many or a class for expanded clones.

j_call | clone_size | d_call | v_call | cdr3_nt | cdr3_aa
TRBJ1-3 | many | TRBD1 | TRBV9 | TGTGCCAGCAGCGTAGACAGGGGCGCTGGAAACACCATATATTTT | CASSVDRGAGNTIYF
TRBJ2-3 | few | NA | TRBV30 | TGTGCCTGGAGTCCTTCAGATACGCAGTATTTT | CAWSPSDTQYF
TRBJ1-6 | many | NA | TRBV5-1 | TGCGCCAGCAGCTTGGAGCCACCCCTCCACTTT | CASSLEPPLHF
TRBJ1-2 | NA | NA | TRBV20-1 | TGCAGTGCTAGAGGAATACAGGGTAGCGGATTTAACTATGGCTACACCTTC | CSARGIQGSGFNYGYTF
TRBJ2-6 | many | NA | TRBV29-1 | TGCAGCGTCACGGGTGGGGGCTCTGGGGCCAACGTCCTGACTTTC | CSVTGGGSGANVLTF
TRBJ1-4 | NA | NA | TRBV3-1 | TGTGCCAGCAGCCCAGGGGCGGTTGGGGAAAAACTGTTTTTT | CASSPGAVGEKLFF
TRBJ1-1 | many | NA | TRBV3-1 | TGTGCCAGCAGCCAAGATCGGGGACTGAACACTGAAGCTTTCTTT | CASSQDRGLNTEAFF
TRBJ2-3 | NA | TRBD2 | TRBV5-1 | TGCTCCAGCAGCTCCCGGGTAGCGGGAGTTACAGATACGCAGTATTTT | CSSSSRVAGVTDTQYF
TRBJ2-5 | many | TRBD2 | TRBV18 | TGTGCCAGCTCACCGAAGATGGGACTAGGGAAGGAGACCCAGTACTTC | CASSPKMGLGKETQYF
TRBJ1-2 | few | TRBD1 | TRBV6-2/TRBV6-3 | TGTGCCAGCAGTCGGTCGGGACAGAATCACTATGGCTACACCTTC | CASSRSGQNHYGYTF
TRBJ2-7 | many | NA | TRBV30 | TGTGCCTGGAGTGTATACCCGGGAAGTACCTACGAGCAGTACTTC | CAWSVYPGSTYEQYF
TRBJ1-1 | many | TRBD1 | TRBV4-1 | TGCGCCAGCAGCCAAATGTCAGGGGGCTACACTGAAGCTTTCTTT | CASSQMSGGYTEAFF
TRBJ2-7 | few | NA | TRBV5-4 | TGTGCCAGCAGCTGGGGCGGGGAAGTGTACGAGCAGTACTTC | CASSWGGEVYEQYF
TRBJ1-5 | many | NA | TRBV11-2 | TGTGCCAGCAGCTTAGGGACACCAAATCAGCCCCAGCATTTT | CASSLGTPNQPQHF
TRBJ1-4 | NA | TRBD1 | TRBV2 | TGTGCCAGCAAGGACAGGGGCGTTGAAAAACTGTTTTTT | CASKDRGVEKLFF
TRBJ1-5 | few | NA | TRBV5-6 | TGTGCCAGCAGCCCAAGCCTCGGGGGCAATCAGCCCCAGCATTTT | CASSPSLGGNQPQHF
TRBJ1-3 | NA | NA | TRBV4-1 | TGCGCCAGCAGCCAACTCGCAGGGGCTGGAAACACCATATATTTT | CASSQLAGAGNTIYF
TRBJ2-7 | NA | NA | TRBV5-1 | TGCGCCAGCAGCTTGGACTTCCCCTACGAGCAGTACTTC | CASSLDFPYEQYF
TRBJ2-5 | many | NA | TRBV7-2 | TGTGCCAGCAGCCTATTTGTGGGGAACCAAGAGACCCAGTACTTC | CASSLFVGNQETQYF
TRBJ1-6 | NA | NA | TRBV20-1 | TGCAGGGGATTCGGGGGGGAGAGCTCCTATAATTCACCCCTCCACTTT | CRGFGGESSYNSPLHF
TRBJ1-4 | many | TRBD1 | TRBV7-9 | TGTGCCAGCAGCACACGACAGGGGGCAGCTAATGAAAAACTGTTTTTT | CASSTRQGAANEKLFF
TRBJ2-5 | many | NA | TRBV7-2 | TGTGCCAGCAGCTTAGCGCGCAGACAAGAGACCCAGTACTTC | CASSLARRQETQYF
TRBJ2-6 | many | NA | TRBV7-9 | TGTGCCAGCAACCAGTACGGCACTGGGGCCAACGTCCTGACTTTC | CASNQYGTGANVLTF
TRBJ2-1 | NA | TRBD2 | TRBV28 | TGTGCCATCCGGGGAGCGGGAGATCCGTGGCAGTTCTTC | CAIRGAGDPWQFF
TRBJ1-5 | few | NA | TRBV4-1 | TGCGCCAGCAGCCCCCTTGAAGGGAGGCAGCCCCAGCATTTT | CASSPLEGRQPQHF
TRBJ2-3 | NA | NA | TRBV20-1 | TGCAGTGCTACCATAGGGACAGGGGGCAAGGGACTAGCGGGTTCGCCAGATACGCAGTATTTT | CSATIGTGGKGLAGSPDTQYF
TRBJ2-1 | many | NA | TRBV27 | TGTGCCAGCAGTTTAGCGCCGGGCCGGAATGAGCAGTTCTTC | CASSLAPGRNEQFF
TRBJ1-1 | NA | NA | TRBV10-3 | TGTGCCATCAGTGAGTCCGGGACACAAGCTTTCTTT | CAISESGTQAFF
TRBJ2-2 | many | TRBD2 | TRBV2 | TGTGCCAGCAGTTTCGGGACTAGCGACTACACCGGGGAGCTGTTTTTT | CASSFGTSDYTGELFF
TRBJ2-2 | many | NA | TRBV29-1 | TGCAGCGCCTACGACACTACCGGGGGAATGTTTTTT | CSAYDTTGGMFF
TRBJ1-5 | few | TRBD1 | TRBV28 | TGTGCCAGCAGTCCATGGACAGGGTTGAGCAATCAGCCCCAGCATTTT | CASSPWTGLSNQPQHF
TRBJ2-1 | many | TRBD2 | TRBV28 | TGTGCCAGCAGCCGGGGACTAGCGGGAACAGACAATGAGCAGTTCTTC | CASSRGLAGTDNEQFF
TRBJ1-1 | many | TRBD1 | TRBV15 | TGTGCCACCAGTGACAGGGGGCTTTTTGAAGCTTTCTTT | CATSDRGLFEAFF
TRBJ1-2 | NA | NA | TRBV19 | TGTGCCAGTAGTATAAACAGGCAGTCCTATGGCTACACCTTC | CASSINRQSYGYTF
TRBJ2-7 | many | NA | TRBV2 | TGTGCCAGCAGTTTGTACTACGAGCAGTACTTC | CASSLYYEQYF
TRBJ1-1 | many | NA | TRBV29-1 | TGCAGCGTTGAAGATCAATCGGGGGACACTGAAGCTTTCTTT | CSVEDQSGDTEAFF
TRBJ1-4 | NA | TRBD1 | TRBV12-3/TRBV12-4 | TGTGCCAGCAGGGGGACAGTAGGAGGTGAAAAACTGTTTTTT | CASRGTVGGEKLFF
TRBJ1-6 | many | TRBD1 | TRBV29-1 | TGCAGCGTGTCTCAGGGGGCTAATTCACCCCTCCACTTT | CSVSQGANSPLHF
TRBJ1-3 | few | NA | TRBV10-3 | TGTGCCATCGGGGCAGGGGACACAAGAAACACCATATATTTT | CAIGAGDTRNTIYF
TRBJ1-1 | NA | NA | TRBV28 | TGTGCCAGCAGGGGGAGGGGGAACACTGAAGCTTTCTTT | CASRGRGNTEAFF
TRBJ2-7 | many | NA | TRBV9 | TGTGCCAGCAGCTCGGACAGCTCCTACGAGCAGTACTTC | CASSSDSSYEQYF
TRBJ1-6 | NA | NA | TRBV6-5 | TGTGCCAGCAGTTTGGGGGGCCCCTATAATTCACCCCTCCACTTT | CASSLGGPYNSPLHF
TRBJ2-3 | few | TRBD1 | TRBV10-3 | TGTGCCATCAGTGGAAGACAGGGGTTCATAGATACGCAGTATTTT | CAISGRQGFIDTQYF
TRBJ1-1 | many | NA | TRBV29-1 | TGCAGCGTTAGGAGGGCGGGCACTGAAGCTTTCTTT | CSVRRAGTEAFF
TRBJ2-5 | many | TRBD1 | TRBV20-1 | TGCAGTGCTAGTTCGCTGGGATTATGGACAGGTCAAGAGACCCAGTACTTC | CSASSLGLWTGQETQYF
TRBJ1-6 | few | NA | TRBV6-6 | TGTGCCAGCAGTTACTCAGGGGTCGGTTCACCCCTCCACTTT | CASSYSGVGSPLHF